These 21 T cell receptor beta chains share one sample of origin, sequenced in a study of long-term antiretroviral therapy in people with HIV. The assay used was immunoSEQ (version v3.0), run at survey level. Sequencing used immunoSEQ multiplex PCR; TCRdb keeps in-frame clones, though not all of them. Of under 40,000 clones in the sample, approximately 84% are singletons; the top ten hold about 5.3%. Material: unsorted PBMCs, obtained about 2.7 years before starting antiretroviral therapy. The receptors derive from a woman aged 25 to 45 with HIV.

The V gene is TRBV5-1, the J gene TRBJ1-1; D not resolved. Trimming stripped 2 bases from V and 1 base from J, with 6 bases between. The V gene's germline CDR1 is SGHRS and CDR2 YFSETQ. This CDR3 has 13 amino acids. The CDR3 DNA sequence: TGCGCCAGCAGCTTTTCCGCGAACACTGAAGCTTTCTTT. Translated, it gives CASSFSANTEAFF.

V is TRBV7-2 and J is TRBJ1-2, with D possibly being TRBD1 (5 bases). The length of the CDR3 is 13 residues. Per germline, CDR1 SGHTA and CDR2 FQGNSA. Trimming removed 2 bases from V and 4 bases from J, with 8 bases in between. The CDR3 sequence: CASSLSGTYGYTF. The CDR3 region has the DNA TGTGCCAGCAGCTTATCGGGGACCTATGGCTACACCTTC.

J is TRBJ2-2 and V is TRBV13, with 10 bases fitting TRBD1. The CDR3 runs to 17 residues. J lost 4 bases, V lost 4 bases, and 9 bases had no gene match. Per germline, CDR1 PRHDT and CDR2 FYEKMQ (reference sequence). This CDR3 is CASSSSGTGASTGELFF. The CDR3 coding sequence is TGTGCCAGCAGCTCCTCGGGGACAGGGGCTTCCACCGGGGAGCTGTTTTTT.

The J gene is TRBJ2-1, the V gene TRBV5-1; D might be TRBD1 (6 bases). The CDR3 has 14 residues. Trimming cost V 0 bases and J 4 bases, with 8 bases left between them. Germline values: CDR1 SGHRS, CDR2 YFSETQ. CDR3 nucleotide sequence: TGCGCCAGCAGCTTGGACAGGGCATACAATGAGCAGTTCTTC. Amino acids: CASSLDRAYNEQFF. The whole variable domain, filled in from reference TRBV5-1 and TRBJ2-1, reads KAGVTQTPRYLIKTRGQQVTLSCSPISGHRSVSWYQQTPGQGLQFLFEYFSETQRNKGNFPGRFSGRQFSNSRSEMNVSTLELGDSALYLCASSLDRAYNEQFFGPGTRLTVL.

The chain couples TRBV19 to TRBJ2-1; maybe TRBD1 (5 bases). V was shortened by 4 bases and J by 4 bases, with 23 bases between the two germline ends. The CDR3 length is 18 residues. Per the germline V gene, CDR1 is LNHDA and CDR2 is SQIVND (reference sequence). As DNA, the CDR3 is TGTGCCAGTAGTAAAGAAGGAAGGACAAACCCGAGATACAATGAGCAGTTCTTC. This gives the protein CASSKEGRTNPRYNEQFF.

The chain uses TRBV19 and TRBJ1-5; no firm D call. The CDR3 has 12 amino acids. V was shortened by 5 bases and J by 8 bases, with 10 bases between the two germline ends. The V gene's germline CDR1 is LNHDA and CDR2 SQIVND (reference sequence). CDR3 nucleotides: TGTGCCAGTAGTCAGTCCGCGGAGCCCCAGCATTTT. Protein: CASSQSAEPQHF.

The CDR3 DNA reads TGTGCCAGCAGTGAATGGAACGGGGAGCTGTTTTTT. Translated, it gives CASSEWNGELFF. The gene calls are TRBV25-1 and TRBJ2-2; no clear D. The germline V and J ends were trimmed by 1 base and 7 bases, with 4 bases remaining between them. The CDR3 has 12 residues. The germline V gene has CDR1 MGHDK and CDR2 SYGVNS.

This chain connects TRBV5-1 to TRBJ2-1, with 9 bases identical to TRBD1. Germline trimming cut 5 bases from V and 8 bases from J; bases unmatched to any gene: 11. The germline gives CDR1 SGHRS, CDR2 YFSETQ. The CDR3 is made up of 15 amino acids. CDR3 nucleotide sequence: TGCGCCAGCAGACCCGGGACAGGGCAGGGATATGAGCAGTTCTTC. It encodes CASRPGTGQGYEQFF.

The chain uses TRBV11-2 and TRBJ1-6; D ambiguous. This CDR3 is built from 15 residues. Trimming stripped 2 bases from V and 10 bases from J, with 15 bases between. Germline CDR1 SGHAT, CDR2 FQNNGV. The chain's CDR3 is CASSLLPIGNSPLHF. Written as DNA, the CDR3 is TGTGCCAGCAGCTTATTGCCTATCGGTAACTCACCCCTCCACTTT.

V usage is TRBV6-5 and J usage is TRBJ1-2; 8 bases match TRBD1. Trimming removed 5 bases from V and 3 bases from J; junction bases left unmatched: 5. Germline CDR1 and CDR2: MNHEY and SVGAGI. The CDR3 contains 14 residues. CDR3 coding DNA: TGTGCCAGCAGTCCAGGGGGCGCGGACTATGGCTACACCTTC. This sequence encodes CASSPGGADYGYTF.

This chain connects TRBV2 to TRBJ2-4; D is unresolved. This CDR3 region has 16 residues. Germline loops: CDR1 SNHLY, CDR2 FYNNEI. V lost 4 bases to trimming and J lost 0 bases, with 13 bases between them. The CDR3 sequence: CASSVLINSAKNIQYF. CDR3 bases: TGTGCCAGCAGTGTTTTGATCAACTCAGCCAAAAACATTCAGTACTTC.

This CDR3 reads CAISEAKGQGQPQHF. CDR3 coding DNA: TGTGCCATCAGTGAGGCTAAGGGACAGGGTCAGCCCCAGCATTTT. The chain links TRBV10-3 to TRBJ1-5; 9 bases line up with TRBD1. This CDR3 is 15 amino acids long. Germline V CDR1 and CDR2: ENHRY, SYGVKD. Trimming removed 2 bases from V and 6 bases from J; junction bases left unmatched: 5.

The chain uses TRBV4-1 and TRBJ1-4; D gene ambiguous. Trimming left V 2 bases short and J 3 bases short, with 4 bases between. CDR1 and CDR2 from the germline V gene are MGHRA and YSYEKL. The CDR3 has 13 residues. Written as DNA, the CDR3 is TGCGCCAGCAGCCAACTACCTAATGAAAAACTGTTTTTT. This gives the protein CASSQLPNEKLFF.

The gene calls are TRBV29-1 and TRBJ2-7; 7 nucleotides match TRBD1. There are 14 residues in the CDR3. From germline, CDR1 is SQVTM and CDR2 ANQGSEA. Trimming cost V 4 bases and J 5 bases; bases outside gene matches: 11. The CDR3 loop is CSVVDRERPNEQYF. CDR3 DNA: TGCAGCGTTGTAGACAGGGAGCGACCCAACGAGCAGTACTTC.

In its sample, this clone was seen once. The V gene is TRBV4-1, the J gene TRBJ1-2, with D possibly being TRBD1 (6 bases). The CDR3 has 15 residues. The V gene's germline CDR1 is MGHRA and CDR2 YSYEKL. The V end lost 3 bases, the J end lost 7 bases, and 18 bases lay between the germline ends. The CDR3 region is CASSHPGGAIRGYTF. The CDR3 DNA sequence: TGCGCCAGCAGCCACCCGGGGGGGGCGATACGTGGCTACACCTTC.

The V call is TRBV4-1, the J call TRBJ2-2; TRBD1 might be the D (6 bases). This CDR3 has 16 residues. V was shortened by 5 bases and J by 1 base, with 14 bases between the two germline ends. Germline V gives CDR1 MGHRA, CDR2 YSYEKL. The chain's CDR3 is CASSGYTGRNTGELFF. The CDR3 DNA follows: TGCGCCAGCAGCGGTTATACAGGGAGGAACACCGGGGAGCTGTTTTTT.

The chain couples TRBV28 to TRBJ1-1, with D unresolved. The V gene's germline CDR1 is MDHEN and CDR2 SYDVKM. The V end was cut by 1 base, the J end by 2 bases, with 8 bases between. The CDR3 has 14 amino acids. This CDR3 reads CASSLYSANTEAFF. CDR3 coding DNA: TGTGCCAGCAGTTTATATAGTGCAAACACTGAAGCTTTCTTT.

CDR3 DNA: TGTGCCTGGAGCGGCAATGGCTACACCTTC. Translated, it gives CAWSGNGYTF. The chain joins TRBV30 to TRBJ1-2; D remains unclear. The CDR3 covers 10 residues. CDR1 is GTSNPN and CDR2 is SVGIG in the germline V gene (reference sequence). V was cut by 3 bases and J by 6 bases, with 5 bases left in between.

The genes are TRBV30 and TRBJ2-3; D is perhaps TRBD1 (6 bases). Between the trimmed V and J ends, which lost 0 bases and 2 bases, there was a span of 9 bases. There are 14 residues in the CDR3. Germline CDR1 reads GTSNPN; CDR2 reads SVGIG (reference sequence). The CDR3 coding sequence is TGTGCCTGGAGTGTGTGGACAGACACAGATACGCAGTATTTT. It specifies CAWSVWTDTDTQYF.

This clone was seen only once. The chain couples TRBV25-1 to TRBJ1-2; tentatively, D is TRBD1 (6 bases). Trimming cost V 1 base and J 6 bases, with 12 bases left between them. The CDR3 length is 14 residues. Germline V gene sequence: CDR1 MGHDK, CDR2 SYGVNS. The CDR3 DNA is TGTGCCAGCAGTGAATTTTACAGGGTCGATGGCTACACCTTC. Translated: CASSEFYRVDGYTF.

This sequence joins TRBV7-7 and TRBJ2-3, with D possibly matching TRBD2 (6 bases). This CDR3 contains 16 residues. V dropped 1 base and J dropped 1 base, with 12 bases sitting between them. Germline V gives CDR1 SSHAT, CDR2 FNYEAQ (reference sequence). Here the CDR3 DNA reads TGTGCCAGCAGCTTAGACGGCCGGAGGGGCACAGATACGCAGTATTTT. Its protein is CASSLDGRRGTDTQYF.